These 4 T cell receptor beta chains were all obtained from the same sample, sequenced in a study of blood T cell repertoires in COVID-19. Sequenced by immunoSEQ multiplex PCR; TCRdb stores in-frame clones only, minus some. The repertoire holds just over 75,000 clones, with roughly 80% as singletons. The source material was peripheral blood. These TCRs come from a man in his 60s with active or convalescent COVID-19.

The chain combines TRBV5-6 with TRBJ2-5; 9 bases fit TRBD1. This CDR3 spans 18 amino acids. J gave up 1 base and V 4 bases, and 14 bases lay outside the gene matches. Germline CDR1 is SGHDT and CDR2 is YYEEEE. The CDR3 protein is CASSRPGWDRVFQETQYF. CDR3 nucleotide sequence: TGTGCCAGCAGCAGACCCGGGTGGGACAGGGTTTTCCAAGAGACCCAGTACTTC.

The J gene is TRBJ1-5, the V gene TRBV12-5, with 7 bases identical to TRBD1. This CDR3 comprises 15 residues. With 5 bases clipped from V and 2 bases from J, the junction kept 6 bases outside the gene matches. In germline, CDR1 is LGHNT, CDR2 FRNRAP. CDR3 DNA: TGTGCTAGTGGTCTCTTCACAGGGGGCAATCAGCCCCAGCATTTT. This encodes CASGLFTGGNQPQHF.

The chain employs TRBV9 and TRBJ2-3, with TRBD2 matching 7 bases. J was trimmed by 0 bases and V by 0 bases; bases with no gene match: 10. The CDR3 runs 18 residues. Germline values: CDR1 SGDLS, CDR2 YYNGEE. CDR3 coding DNA: TGTGCCAGCAGCGTAGGCCTAGCGGTGATTACTAGCACAGATACGCAGTATTTT. It translates to CASSVGLAVITSTDTQYF.

V and J are TRBV11-3 and TRBJ2-1, with D perhaps TRBD2 (5 bases). This CDR3 is built from 15 residues. Trimming took 1 base from V and 0 from J, leaving 7 bases between them. Germline CDR1 and CDR2: SGHNT and YENEEA. In DNA, the CDR3 is TGTGCCAGCAGCTTAGGCGCGGGCTCCTACAATGAGCAGTTCTTC. Its protein is CASSLGAGSYNEQFF.